These 30 T cell receptor beta chains originate from one sample sequenced in a study of monozygotic twins with inflammatory bowel disease. Each CDR3 protein gets one entry in TCRdb, which reprocessed the 5' RACE reads and gives no DNA. The sample data list 300,000 to 350,000 distinct CDR3 sequences. The sequenced sample was blood. These receptor sequences come from a human donor with ulcerative colitis or Crohn's disease, or a healthy co-twin of an affected twin (not recorded which).

The rearrangement joins TRBV5-5 to TRBJ1-1; there is no DNA to check the TCRdb D call of TRBD1. Germline loops: CDR1 SGHKS, CDR2 YYEKEE (reference sequence). The CDR3 is 15 residues long. CDR3 residues: CASSGTGGVNTEAFF.

This chain connects TRBV5-1 to TRBJ2-5; without DNA, the TCRdb call of TRBD1 cannot be checked. The CDR3 is made up of 14 amino acids. CDR1 and CDR2 (germline): SGHRS, YFSETQ. The CDR3 region is CASSATGVTETQYF.

This chain uses TRBV12-3 or TRBV12-4 with TRBJ2-1; without DNA, the TCRdb call of TRBD1 cannot be checked. This CDR3 contains 17 residues. CDR3 region: CASSYPLGGTPYNEQFF.

The V call is TRBV20-1, the J call TRBJ1-5; TCRdb outputs TRBD1, but without DNA this stays unchecked. Per germline, CDR1 DFQATT and CDR2 SNEGSKA (reference sequence). The CDR3 totals 19 residues. The CDR3 is CSASRPWSGRGDSNQPQHF.

The gene calls are TRBV20-1 and TRBJ2-7; the TCRdb call, TRBD1, lacks DNA for checking. This CDR3 spans 14 amino acids. Germline V CDR1 and CDR2: DFQATT, SNEGSKA (reference sequence). The CDR3 is CSASQPGQTYEQYF.

The genes are TRBV18 and TRBJ2-7; without DNA, the TCRdb call of TRBD2 cannot be checked. The germline gives CDR1 KGHSH, CDR2 LQKENI. This CDR3 comprises 14 residues. This chain's CDR3 is CASSSSAENYEQYF.

The chain combines TRBV5-1 with TRBJ1-2. The CDR3 spans 14 residues. Germline V gives CDR1 SGHRS, CDR2 YFSETQ. CDR3 sequence reads: CASSLGLGSYGYTF.

The V call is TRBV3-1, the J call TRBJ1-2. Looked up from germline, CDR1 is LGHDT and CDR2 is YNNKEL (reference sequence). CDR3 size: 15 residues. The CDR3 is CASSLQTTPAYGYTF.

The genes are TRBV5-1 and TRBJ2-2; the D call from TCRdb, TRBD1, cannot be confirmed without DNA. Germline V CDR1 and CDR2: SGHRS, YFSETQ. The CDR3 is made up of 15 amino acids. CDR3 in amino acids: CASSPGTDTTGELFF.

V is TRBV7-9 and J is TRBJ2-7; TCRdb's D gene call, TRBD1, goes unchecked for lack of DNA. This CDR3 is built from 15 residues. Germline CDR1 SEHNR, CDR2 FQNEAQ (reference sequence). The CDR3 sequence is CASSSGTGLTYEQYF. Full variable domain (outside the CDR3, taken from reference TRBV7-9 and TRBJ2-7): DTGVSQNPRHKITKRGQNVTFRCDPISEHNRLYWYRQTLGQGPEFLTYFQNEAQLEKSRLLSDRFSAERPKGSFSTLEIQRTEQGDSAMYLCASSSGTGLTYEQYFGPGTRLTVT.

This sequence joins TRBV5-6 and TRBJ2-7; the D gene TCRdb calls, TRBD1, cannot be checked with no DNA. CDR1 is SGHDT and CDR2 is YYEEEE in the germline V gene. The CDR3 extends over 17 amino acids. This chain's CDR3 is CASSFLSTGGPQDEQYF.

V is TRBV18 and J is TRBJ2-7. Germline V gene lookup returns CDR1 KGHSH and CDR2 LQKENI. This CDR3 is 13 amino acids long. The CDR3 loop is CASSPREDSEQYF.

J is TRBJ2-5 and V is TRBV19. This CDR3 is built from 12 residues. Per germline, CDR1 LNHDA and CDR2 SQIVND (reference sequence). CDR3 sequence reads: CASTDGQETQYF.

This sequence joins TRBV7-2 and TRBJ2-7; the D call from TCRdb, TRBD1, cannot be confirmed without DNA. Per germline, CDR1 SGHTA and CDR2 FQGNSA. This CDR3 contains 15 residues. The CDR3 protein is CASSLATGQIYEQYF.

V usage is TRBV6-1 and J usage is TRBJ1-6; there is no DNA to check the TCRdb D call of TRBD1. Germline CDR1 reads MNHNS; CDR2 reads SASEGT. The CDR3 is 13 amino acids. CDR3 loop: CASNRPPGTALHF.

V usage is TRBV10-2 and J usage is TRBJ1-3; without DNA, the TCRdb call of TRBD1 cannot be checked. The CDR3 consists of 15 residues. Germline CDR1 is WSHSY and CDR2 is SAAADI. The chain's CDR3 is CASSETGGDGNTIYF.

The chain combines TRBV6-6 with TRBJ2-2; TCRdb's D call, TRBD2, is unchecked because there is no DNA. From germline, CDR1 is MNHNY and CDR2 SVGAGI (reference sequence). This CDR3 region has 14 residues. This CDR3 reads CASSYSEGPGELFF.

V and J are TRBV6-1 and TRBJ1-2; with no DNA, the TCRdb D assignment of TRBD1 cannot be verified. The CDR3 loop spans 13 amino acids. Germline-derived CDR1 and CDR2 are MNHNS and SASEGT. CDR3 sequence reads: CASRETVNYGYTF.

The V gene is TRBV27, the J gene TRBJ2-1. This CDR3 is built from 13 residues. Germline V lookup: CDR1 MNHEY, CDR2 SMNVEV (reference sequence). CDR3 amino acids: CASSVPWVDEQFF.

This chain joins TRBV28 and TRBJ2-3; there is no DNA to check the TCRdb D call of TRBD1. Germline lookup yields CDR1 MDHEN and CDR2 SYDVKM. The CDR3 runs to 13 residues. The CDR3 region is CASSPPDADTQYF.

This chain links TRBV5-4 with TRBJ1-5. The CDR3 spans 14 residues. Germline assignment: CDR1 SGHNT and CDR2 YYREEE (reference sequence). CDR3 region: CASSLSPTNQPQHF.

The chain recombines TRBV2 with TRBJ2-5; TCRdb proposes TRBD2, but this gene call is untestable without DNA. This CDR3 is 15 amino acids long. Germline CDR1 is SNHLY and CDR2 is FYNNEI. The CDR3: CASSLDTALEETQYF.

The chain links TRBV6-2 or TRBV6-3 to TRBJ1-5; TCRdb's D gene call, TRBD1, goes unchecked for lack of DNA. Germline V gene sequence: CDR1 MNHEY, CDR2 SVGEGT. The CDR3 is made up of 15 amino acids. CDR3 sequence reads: CASSTPGQGAQPQHF.

The V gene is TRBV24-1, the J gene TRBJ2-3. Germline-derived CDR1 and CDR2 are KGHDR and SFDVKD. The CDR3 is made up of 16 amino acids. CDR3 loop: CATSAPTDPSTDTQYF.

The chain couples TRBV24-1 to TRBJ2-1; there is no DNA to check the TCRdb D call of TRBD2. This CDR3 contains 16 residues. The germline gives CDR1 KGHDR, CDR2 SFDVKD. This CDR3 is CATSGLAGNNYNEQFF.

This CDR3 reads CASSVSGGTANYGYTF. The V and J genes are TRBV7-9 and TRBJ1-2; TCRdb picks TRBD1, but there is no DNA to check that call. The length of the CDR3 is 16 residues. Germline V gene data show CDR1 as SEHNR and CDR2 as FQNEAQ (reference sequence).

The J gene is TRBJ1-5, the V gene TRBV4-3; TCRdb picks TRBD1, but there is no DNA to check that call. The germline V gene has CDR1 LGHNA and CDR2 YSLEER. The CDR3 sequence is 16 residues long. This CDR3 is CASSQVVGASNQPQHF.

The chain combines TRBV5-1 with TRBJ1-4; TCRdb outputs TRBD1, but without DNA this stays unchecked. Germline CDR1 is SGHRS and CDR2 is YFSETQ. The length of the CDR3 is 15 residues. CDR3 loop: CASSPDGGGGEKLFF.

This chain links TRBV20-1 with TRBJ1-2; TCRdb's D call, TRBD1, is unchecked because there is no DNA. The CDR3 has 13 residues. Germline-derived CDR1 and CDR2 are DFQATT and SNEGSKA (reference sequence). CDR3 residues: CSSPEKGAYGYTF.

This rearrangement joins TRBV7-2 to TRBJ2-5; lacking DNA, the TRBD2 call made by TCRdb goes unchecked. Germline V gene data show CDR1 as SGHTA and CDR2 as FQGNSA. There are 15 residues in the CDR3. CDR3: CASSPGRSWRETQYF.